This TCR beta chain was found in a study of CD8+CD57+ T cells in acquired aplastic anemia. As for the study in general: Sorted CD4+ and CD8+ cells gave an average of roughly 3.3 ug of DNA.

Broader study findings: Patients and controls shared about 30 CD8+ CDR3 sequences, which appeared highly expressed in patients and within their immunodominant clones. Significance was not reached for CD8+ Simpson's diversity between patients and controls.

CDR3 and TCR beta VDJ profiling relied on genomic DNA as the template. TCRdb reanalysed the reads using MiXCR and keeps one entry per CDR3 protein. The sample lists roughly 130,000 distinct CDR3 sequences, 48% seen once, with 2% to 3% in the top ten. This clonotype was recorded many times. No antigen is known for it. This receptor was obtained from a human donor in good health, serving as a control. Sequencing was performed on sorted CD4+, CD8+, or CD8+CD57+ T cells (not recorded which) from PBMCs.

CDR3 nucleotides: TGCGCCAGCAAACGGGACTTTCCCGGGGAGCTGTTTTTT. It translates to CASKRDFPGELFF. V and J are TRBV10-2 and TRBJ2-2; possible D gene TRBD2, 6 bases. The length of the CDR3 is 13 residues. V lost 7 bases, J lost 6 bases, and 12 bases lay in between. Germline V gene lookup returns CDR1 WSHSY and CDR2 SAAADI.